This TCR beta chain was identified in a study of blood T cell repertoires in COVID-19. Profiled with immunoSEQ multiplex PCR; TCRdb holds only in-frame clones, not every one. The sample has approximately 78,000 clones, less than 90% seen once. The receptor was derived from a woman over 75 with acute or convalescent COVID-19. What was sequenced was peripheral blood.

The CDR3 is CASRGLTERGNEKLFF. In DNA form, the CDR3 reads TGTGCCAGCAGAGGTCTAACGGAACGGGGTAATGAAAAACTGTTTTTT. The chain is built from TRBV27 and TRBJ1-4; D gene unclear. The germline V and J ends were trimmed by 6 bases and 4 bases, with 18 bases remaining between them. The germline V gene encodes CDR1 MNHEY and CDR2 SMNVEV (reference sequence). This CDR3 contains 16 residues.